These 22 T cell receptor beta chains were all obtained from the same sample, sequenced in a study of blood T cell repertoires in COVID-19 (dated by TCRdb to about 2020). The library was obtained by the immunoSEQ multiplex PCR assay. This is the immuneACCESS table as TCRdb keeps it, with only in-frame sequences that have V and J called. A part of the clones is gone; compared with another copy, unresolved V genes explain less than half, and the rest is unexplained. In all, the sample holds some 150,000 clones, and roughly 88% of those were seen once. Nearly 10% of the sample goes to the ten largest clones. Sequencing used peripheral blood. These receptors all come from a woman between 50 and 59 years old with acute or convalescent COVID-19.

The chain carries TRBV28 and TRBJ2-2; 7 positions agree with TRBD1. This CDR3 is 15 amino acids long. J lost 4 bases, V lost 5 bases, and 7 bases had no gene match. Germline V gene sequence: CDR1 MDHEN, CDR2 SYDVKM. This chain's CDR3 is CASSIGQVGTGELFF. The CDR3, as DNA: TGTGCCAGCAGTATAGGACAGGTTGGCACCGGGGAGCTGTTTTTT.

Comments on this clone: The junction shows a germline mismatch at one end, possibly a read error. The chain employs TRBV13 and TRBJ2-7; 11 positions match TRBD2. Germline CDR1 reads PRHDT; CDR2 reads FYEKMQ (reference sequence). The CDR3 is 15 amino acids. CDR3 coding DNA: TGTGCCAGCACCTTAGCGGGAGGGCGTTCCTACGAGCAGTACTTC. Translating it yields CASTLAGGRSYEQYF.

The V and J genes are TRBV29-1 and TRBJ1-2; 8 bases are shared with TRBD1. Germline V gene data show CDR1 as SQVTM and CDR2 as ANQGSEA. The V segment lost 7 bases and the J segment 4 bases; nucleotides outside the gene matches: 8. This CDR3 has 13 amino acids. The CDR3 here is CSAWTGWSYGYTF. CDR3 nucleotide sequence: TGCAGCGCTTGGACAGGGTGGAGCTATGGCTACACCTTC.

This sequence joins TRBV28 and TRBJ2-1; D might be TRBD2 (5 bases). CDR1 is MDHEN, CDR2 SYDVKM, per germline. The CDR3 consists of 15 residues. Trimming took off 6 bases at V and 6 bases at J, with 18 bases between the two ends. The CDR3 sequence is CASRSLSGSFNEQFF. In nucleotides, the CDR3 is TGTGCCAGCAGATCCCTCAGCGGTTCTTTCAATGAGCAGTTCTTC.

This chain links TRBV19 with TRBJ1-1; 10 nucleotides line up with TRBD1. The germline gives CDR1 LNHDA, CDR2 SQIVND (reference sequence). The CDR3 runs 14 residues. J was trimmed by 6 bases and V by 5 bases; bases with no gene match: 6. The CDR3: CASSLDRGRAEAFF. DNA of the CDR3: TGTGCCAGTAGTCTCGACAGGGGGCGGGCTGAAGCTTTCTTT.

The chain couples TRBV9 to TRBJ1-6; tentative D call: TRBD1 (6 bases). The CDR3 runs to 15 residues. V lost 4 bases and J 8 bases, leaving 16 bases between the germline ends. The V gene's germline CDR1 is SGDLS and CDR2 YYNGEE. CDR3 residues: CASSPNSGTYSPLHF. CDR3 sequence (DNA): TGTGCCAGCAGCCCCAATTCGGGGACATATTCACCCCTCCACTTT.

The chain carries TRBV27 and TRBJ2-1, with 11 bases lining up with TRBD2. The CDR3 has 14 residues. Germline V gene lookup returns CDR1 MNHEY and CDR2 SMNVEV (reference sequence). Trimming cost V 8 bases and J 5 bases; bases outside gene matches: 5. This chain's CDR3 is CASVKTSGNNEQFF. The CDR3, as DNA: TGTGCCAGCGTGAAGACTAGCGGGAACAATGAGCAGTTCTTC.

The V gene is TRBV7-6, the J gene TRBJ1-1, with a possible D match to TRBD1 (5 bases). Trimming left V 3 bases short and J 4 bases short, with 12 bases between. CDR1 is SGHVS, CDR2 FNYEAQ, per germline. The CDR3 spans 14 residues. For the CDR3, the DNA is TGTGCCAGCAGCTTCGGGGGGGTGGCCACTGAAGCTTTCTTT. Translating it yields CASSFGGVATEAFF. Full variable domain (outside the CDR3, taken from reference TRBV7-6 and TRBJ1-1): GAGVSQSPRYKVTKRGQDVALRCDPISGHVSLYWYRQALGQGPEFLTYFNYEAQQDKSGLPNDRFSAERPEGSISTLTIQRTEQRDSAMYRCASSFGGVATEAFFGQGTRLTVV.

The chain joins TRBV21-1 to TRBJ2-7; TRBD1, the table's D call, lacks a check against the DNA. TRBV21-1 is assigned pseudogene status. The CDR3 loop spans 15 amino acids. The CDR3 DNA is TGTGCCAGCAGCAAAGTACCAGAACGATTCTACGAGCAGTACTTC. Its protein product is CASSKVPERFYEQYF.

V is TRBV4-2 and J is TRBJ1-6, with TRBD1 matching over 7 bases. Germline V CDR1 and CDR2: LGHNA, YNFKEQ. Trimming cost V 4 bases and J 6 bases; bases outside gene matches: 3. CDR3 length: 14 amino acids. The CDR3 loop reads CASSLGQPNSPLHF. For the CDR3, the DNA is TGTGCCAGCAGCCTGGGACAGCCTAATTCACCCCTCCACTTT.

This clone appeared a few times. V gene TRBV9 combines with J gene TRBJ2-3; 10 nucleotides match TRBD2. V shed 2 bases, J shed 2 bases, and the junction held 5 bases outside the gene matches. CDR1 and CDR2 (germline): SGDLS, YYNGEE. The CDR3 sequence is 16 residues long. The CDR3 sequence: CASSVGLADNTDTQYF. CDR3 nucleotides: TGTGCCAGCAGCGTCGGACTAGCGGATAACACAGATACGCAGTATTTT.

The gene calls are TRBV2 and TRBJ2-2, with D perhaps TRBD1 (5 bases). This CDR3 is built from 12 residues. V lost 3 bases to trimming and J lost 6 bases, with 5 bases between them. The germline gives CDR1 SNHLY, CDR2 FYNNEI. The CDR3 sequence is CASSDRAGELFF. The DNA for the CDR3 is TGTGCCAGCAGTGACAGGGCCGGGGAGCTGTTTTTT.

J is TRBJ2-5 and V is TRBV9, with a tentative D call TRBD2 (5 bases). V lost 3 bases and J lost 4, with 19 bases in between. Germline V gene data show CDR1 as SGDLS and CDR2 as YYNGEE. There are 16 residues in the CDR3. CDR3 amino acids: CASSARVGLLGETQYF. CDR3 coding DNA: TGTGCCAGCAGCGCTAGGGTTGGACTGCTGGGAGAGACCCAGTACTTC.

This clone was observed a handful of times. The V call is TRBV2, the J call TRBJ1-3; maybe TRBD1 (5 bases). This CDR3 comprises 14 residues. The V end was cut by 6 bases, the J end by 4 bases, with 13 bases between. The germline V gene has CDR1 SNHLY and CDR2 FYNNEI. The CDR3 sequence is CASRPQGPGNTIYF. The DNA of the CDR3 is TGTGCCAGCAGGCCCCAGGGCCCCGGAAACACCATATATTTT.

The chain combines TRBV4-1 with TRBJ1-3; maybe TRBD1 (6 bases). CDR3 length equals 17 residues. V was pared by 1 base and J by 2 bases, with 15 bases between. The germline CDR1 and CDR2 sequences are MGHRA and YSYEKL. The CDR3 DNA sequence: TGCGCCAGCAGCCAAGGGGGGCACAGGGTCCCTGGAAACACCATATATTTT. Translation: CASSQGGHRVPGNTIYF.

This clone has just a few counts. The chain uses TRBV10-1 and TRBJ2-5; D unclear. Germline V gene lookup returns CDR1 WNHNN and CDR2 SYGVQD (reference sequence). V gave up 3 bases and J gave up 1 base, with 6 bases separating them. The CDR3 spans 13 residues. The CDR3 DNA sequence: TGCGCCAGCAGTGACCAGGTCCAAGAGACCCAGTACTTC. Protein: CASSDQVQETQYF.

This chain joins TRBV12-3 or TRBV12-4 and TRBJ1-2, with D unresolved. Trimming removed 2 bases from V and 6 bases from J, with 10 bases in between. This CDR3 region has 13 residues. Written as DNA, the CDR3 is TGTGCCAGCAGTTTAAGAGGGTTCGATGGCTACACCTTC. This sequence encodes CASSLRGFDGYTF.

The V call is TRBV28, the J call TRBJ2-7; tentative D call: TRBD2 (6 bases). Trimming pared 7 bases from V and 7 bases from J, leaving 14 bases between. The germline CDR1 and CDR2 sequences are MDHEN and SYDVKM. The CDR3 is 12 residues long. The DNA of the CDR3 is TGTGCCAGCACCACCCCGGGGGAAGAGCAGTACTTC. Its translation: CASTTPGEEQYF.

This clone was picked up a small number of times. V is TRBV13 and J is TRBJ1-3, with TRBD1 matching over 9 bases. V lost 4 bases and J lost 7; bases outside the gene matches: 8. Looked up from germline, CDR1 is PRHDT and CDR2 is FYEKMQ (reference sequence). The length of the CDR3 is 15 residues. CDR3 region: CASSSSGTGSNTIYF. The CDR3, as DNA: TGTGCCAGCAGCTCATCCGGGACAGGGAGTAACACCATATATTTT. Based on the CDR3 plus reference TRBV13 and TRBJ1-3, the full variable domain is AAGVIQSPRHLIKEKRETATLKCYPIPRHDTVYWYQQGPGQDPQFLISFYEKMQSDKGSIPDRFSAQQFSDYHSELNMSSLELGDSALYFCASSSSGTGSNTIYFGEGSWLTVV.

The J gene is TRBJ1-6, the V gene TRBV9; 7 bases agree with TRBD1. The germline V gene encodes CDR1 SGDLS and CDR2 YYNGEE. J was trimmed by 0 bases and V by 6 bases; bases with no gene match: 9. The CDR3 length is 17 residues. The chain's CDR3 is CASNEGQASSYNSPLHF. The CDR3 DNA sequence: TGTGCCAGCAACGAAGGACAGGCGAGCTCCTATAATTCACCCCTCCACTTT.

The chain joins TRBV24-1 to TRBJ2-3, with 7 bases aligning to TRBD2. This CDR3 region has 15 residues. The germline V gene has CDR1 KGHDR and CDR2 SFDVKD. Losses at the gene ends were 4 bases for V and 5 bases for J; bases not matched to a gene: 8. The CDR3 is CATSDQRDIRDTQYF. The CDR3 nucleotides are TGTGCCACCAGTGACCAGCGGGATATCCGAGATACGCAGTATTTT.

The sample holds one count of this clone. J is TRBJ1-1 and V is TRBV10-3; 7 bases map to TRBD1. The germline V gene has CDR1 ENHRY and CDR2 SYGVKD. The CDR3 is 13 residues long. The V segment lost 11 bases and the J segment 3 bases; nucleotides outside the gene matches: 9. CDR3 bases: TGTGCCGCCACAGGGGCAACCCACACTGAAGCTTTCTTT. It specifies CAATGATHTEAFF.